A single sample gave rise to the 32 T cell receptor beta chains below, sequenced in a study of blood T cell repertoires in COVID-19. Method: immunoSEQ multiplex PCR; TCRdb's copy keeps in-frame clones and lacks some. The data show around 270,000 clones, 75% to 90% seen once. The source material was peripheral blood. These receptors were collected from a man aged 40-55 years with acute or convalescent COVID-19.

About this clone itself: Germline and junction disagree at one end, which may indicate a read error. The genes are TRBV4-1 and TRBJ2-7, with 10 positions matching TRBD1. Germline CDR1 and CDR2: MGHRA and YSYEKL. This CDR3 has 14 residues. The CDR3 loop reads CVSSLGTGDYEQYF. The CDR3 DNA is TGCGTCAGCAGCCTCGGGACAGGGGACTACGAGCAGTACTTC.

This clone was detected once. The chain carries TRBV30 and TRBJ1-2; TRBD1 matches at 9 bases. V lost 3 bases and J lost 12; bases outside the gene matches: 14. This CDR3 is 14 amino acids long. CDR1 is GTSNPN, CDR2 SVGIG, per germline (reference sequence). CDR3 DNA: TGTGCCTGGAGAGAACAGGGGGCAAGGATCCCCCACACCTTC. It translates to CAWREQGARIPHTF.

This clone was detected once. The chain joins TRBV19 to TRBJ1-4; D is uncertain. Trimming stripped 4 bases from V and 0 bases from J, with 6 bases between. This CDR3 is 14 amino acids long. Germline V CDR1 and CDR2: LNHDA, SQIVND (reference sequence). In nucleotides, the CDR3 is TGTGCCAGTAGTAAATACTCAACTAATGAAAAACTGTTTTTT. It translates to CASSKYSTNEKLFF.

The V and J genes are TRBV24-1 and TRBJ2-3, with D possibly being TRBD2 (6 bases). Germline values: CDR1 KGHDR, CDR2 SFDVKD. V was cut by 9 bases and J by 6 bases, with 15 bases left in between. The CDR3 has 13 residues. CDR3 DNA sequence: TGTGCCACCTCGGGGGAGGCGGCCGATACGCAGTATTTT. Residues: CATSGEAADTQYF.

The J gene is TRBJ2-6, the V gene TRBV5-1; a possible D gene is TRBD1 (5 bases). Trimming left V 0 bases short and J 0 bases short, with 10 bases between. CDR1 and CDR2 from the germline V gene are SGHRS and YFSETQ. This CDR3 contains 17 residues. The CDR3 DNA reads TGCGCCAGCAGCTTGGGGACACCCGACTCTGGGGCCAACGTCCTGACTTTC. It codes for CASSLGTPDSGANVLTF.

The rearrangement joins TRBV10-3 to TRBJ1-1, with 10 bases fitting TRBD1. This CDR3 comprises 15 residues. The J segment lost 7 bases and the V segment lost 3 bases, leaving 8 bases of the junction unmatched. Germline-derived CDR1 and CDR2 are ENHRY and SYGVKD. The DNA of the CDR3 is TGTGCCATCAGTGACCCGGGACAGGGGAGAGGTGAAGCTTTCTTT. As protein: CAISDPGQGRGEAFF.

The chain uses TRBV19 and TRBJ1-2; tentatively, D is TRBD1 (6 bases). The V gene lost 6 bases and the J gene lost 6 bases, with 14 bases spanning the gap. This CDR3 spans 13 amino acids. Germline V gene sequence: CDR1 LNHDA, CDR2 SQIVND (reference sequence). Written as DNA, the CDR3 is TGTGCCAGTAGGCCTTCGGGGGGCGATGGCTACACCTTC. Encoded protein: CASRPSGGDGYTF.

The chain combines TRBV30 with TRBJ1-2; 8 positions agree with TRBD1. J gave up 8 bases and V 2 bases, and 7 bases lay outside the gene matches. Germline CDR1 reads GTSNPN; CDR2 reads SVGIG (reference sequence). This CDR3 comprises 13 residues. This CDR3 reads CAWSIGQGGGYTF. The CDR3, as DNA: TGTGCCTGGAGTATTGGACAGGGCGGGGGCTACACCTTC.

The chain uses TRBV7-2 and TRBJ2-2; TRBD2 is a possible D gene (6 bases). The ends were cut back, 7 bases at V and 6 bases at J, with 15 bases in the middle. Germline V gives CDR1 SGHTA, CDR2 FQGNSA. CDR3 length equals 14 residues. The CDR3 here is CASNRDWGAGELFF. CDR3 in DNA: TGTGCCAGCAACCGGGACTGGGGGGCCGGGGAGCTGTTTTTT.

The rearrangement uses TRBV19 and TRBJ2-3; TRBD2 is a possible D gene (5 bases). Germline CDR1 reads LNHDA; CDR2 reads SQIVND (reference sequence). CDR3 size: 12 residues. The germline V and J ends were trimmed by 1 base and 7 bases, with 6 bases remaining between them. The DNA for the CDR3 is TGTGCCAGTAGTATAGGGGAGAATACGCAGTATTTT. Amino acids: CASSIGENTQYF.

CDR3 nucleotide sequence: TGTGCCAGCAGCTATCGACAGGGTGGGGGAGATACGCAGTATTTT. This gives the protein CASSYRQGGGDTQYF. The J gene is TRBJ2-3, the V gene TRBV14, with 7 bases lining up with TRBD1. This CDR3 comprises 15 residues. Looked up from germline, CDR1 is SGHDN and CDR2 is FVKESK. V trimming: 5 bases; J trimming: 5 bases; junction bases outside the gene matches: 10. The whole variable domain, remainder taken from reference TRBV14 and TRBJ2-3, is EAGVTQFPSHSVIEKGQTVTLRCDPISGHDNLYWYRRVMGKEIKFLLHFVKESKQDESGMPNNRFLAERTGGTYSTLKVQPAELEDSGVYFCASSYRQGGGDTQYFGPGTRLTVL.

The V call is TRBV20-1, the J call TRBJ1-5, with a tentative D call TRBD1 (6 bases). CDR3 length: 13 residues. Germline values: CDR1 DFQATT, CDR2 SNEGSKA (reference sequence). V was trimmed by 3 bases and J by 2 bases, leaving 8 bases between them. The CDR3 nucleotides are TGCAGTGCTAGTAACAGGGGCAATCAGCCCCAGCATTTT. It codes for CSASNRGNQPQHF.

This chain uses TRBV5-5 with TRBJ2-1; 12 positions match TRBD2. Per germline, CDR1 SGHKS and CDR2 YYEKEE (reference sequence). The CDR3 consists of 19 residues. V shed 4 bases, J shed 0 bases, and the junction held 11 bases outside the gene matches. Here the CDR3 reads CASSPRLAGELSSYNEQFF. The CDR3 DNA reads TGTGCCAGCAGCCCGCGACTAGCGGGGGAGTTAAGCTCCTACAATGAGCAGTTCTTC.

The V call is TRBV3-1 (or the pseudogene TRBV3-2), the J call TRBJ1-4, with D possibly TRBD1 on 5 matching bases. The CDR3 is 14 residues long. Germline CDR1 is LGHDT and CDR2 is YNNKEL (reference sequence). Trimming left V 6 bases short and J 8 bases short, with 16 bases between. Here the CDR3 DNA reads TGTGCCAGCAGTCTGACAGCCCGTGGCGAAAAACTGTTTTTT. Translation: CASSLTARGEKLFF.

The rearrangement links TRBV9 to TRBJ1-4; D is unclear. This CDR3 contains 14 residues. V lost 3 bases, J lost 4 bases, and 10 bases lay in between. CDR1 and CDR2 (germline): SGDLS, YYNGEE. The CDR3 coding sequence is TGTGCCAGCAGCGCCGGGGTTCTTAATGAAAAACTGTTTTTT. Its translation: CASSAGVLNEKLFF.

The rearrangement links TRBV9 to TRBJ2-1; 11 nucleotides align to TRBD2. V was pared by 3 bases and J by 9 bases, with 8 bases of the junction left unmatched. Germline V gene data show CDR1 as SGDLS and CDR2 as YYNGEE. CDR3 size: 15 residues. The CDR3 sequence: CASSAIAGGPGEQFF. The CDR3 DNA follows: TGTGCCAGCAGCGCAATAGCGGGGGGGCCGGGTGAGCAGTTCTTC.

The genes are TRBV30 and TRBJ2-3, with a possible D match to TRBD2 (7 bases). The length of the CDR3 is 13 residues. Germline values: CDR1 GTSNPN, CDR2 SVGIG (reference sequence). DNA for the CDR3: TGTGCACACAGGGTTCCGGGGGGTGATACGCAGTATTTT. Amino acid sequence: CAHRVPGGDTQYF.

The rearrangement joins TRBV28 to TRBJ2-1; TRBD2 might be the D (6 bases). Between the trimmed V and J ends, which lost 4 bases and 7 bases, there was a span of 17 bases. CDR1 and CDR2 from the germline V gene are MDHEN and SYDVKM. This CDR3 is built from 15 residues. CDR3 protein: CASSSRDLNLNEQFF. The CDR3 nucleotides are TGTGCCAGCAGTTCCCGGGACTTGAACTTGAATGAGCAGTTCTTC.

The genes are TRBV3-1 (or the pseudogene TRBV3-2) and TRBJ1-3; tentatively, D is TRBD1 (5 bases). Deletions cut 1 base from V and 1 base from J, with 14 bases between. The CDR3 is made up of 17 amino acids. The germline V gene has CDR1 LGHDT and CDR2 YNNKEL (reference sequence). The CDR3: CASSQGVGLTSGNTIYF. In DNA, the CDR3 is TGTGCCAGCAGCCAAGGGGTGGGGCTGACGTCTGGAAACACCATATATTTT.

The V and J genes are TRBV6-5 and TRBJ1-6; D is possibly TRBD1 (5 bases). Germline CDR1 is MNHEY and CDR2 is SVGAGI. Trimming left V 8 bases short and J 7 bases short, with 12 bases between. The CDR3 contains 13 residues. CDR3 region: CASVGQGNSPLHF. The CDR3 coding sequence is TGTGCCAGCGTGGGGCAGGGAAATTCACCCCTCCACTTT.

J is TRBJ1-5 and V is TRBV2, with 9 bases matching TRBD1. The CDR3 is 13 amino acids. Trimming cost V 8 bases and J 6 bases; bases outside gene matches: 5. Germline CDR1 SNHLY, CDR2 FYNNEI. The CDR3 DNA sequence: TGTGCCAGCCGTCAACAGGGGGCTCAGCCCCAGCATTTT. Translation gives CASRQQGAQPQHF.

This chain connects TRBV7-9 to TRBJ2-2, with TRBD2 identical over 7 bases. J was trimmed by 0 bases and V by 8 bases; bases with no gene match: 3. This CDR3 is 14 amino acids long. Per germline, CDR1 SEHNR and CDR2 FQNEAQ (reference sequence). The CDR3 loop reads CASRAGTNTGELFF. The DNA of the CDR3 is TGTGCCAGCCGAGCGGGGACGAACACCGGGGAGCTGTTTTTT.

The rearrangement uses TRBV10-1 and TRBJ2-7; TRBD1 matches 9 bases. Germline V gives CDR1 WNHNN, CDR2 SYGVQD (reference sequence). The CDR3 is 13 amino acids. Trimming took 8 bases from V and 2 from J; bases not matched to a gene: 4. CDR3 sequence (DNA): TGCGCCAGCGGACAGGGGAAGGCCTACGAGCAGTACTTC. Its translation: CASGQGKAYEQYF.

This sequence joins TRBV24-1 and TRBJ2-1; 7 bases map to TRBD1. The junction had 5 bases not matched to a gene; V was cut back by 6 bases and J by 4 bases. The CDR3 totals 14 residues. Germline CDR1 and CDR2: KGHDR and SFDVKD. CDR3 residues: CATSMTGIYNEQFF. DNA for the CDR3: TGTGCCACCAGTATGACAGGGATTTACAATGAGCAGTTCTTC.

This chain uses TRBV19 with TRBJ2-3; TRBD2 agrees at 8 bases. J gave up 6 bases and V 5 bases, and 4 bases lay outside the gene matches. Germline CDR1 and CDR2: LNHDA and SQIVND (reference sequence). This CDR3 is built from 13 residues. The CDR3 reads CASSGTRRDTQYF. The CDR3 region has the DNA TGTGCCAGTAGTGGGACTAGAAGGGATACGCAGTATTTT.

The chain carries TRBV7-9 and TRBJ2-3; 11 positions match TRBD2. Trimming removed 5 bases from V and 4 bases from J; junction bases left unmatched: 2. CDR3 length: 14 residues. From germline, CDR1 is SEHNR and CDR2 FQNEAQ (reference sequence). The DNA for the CDR3 is TGTGCCAGCAGCCCGGGACTAGCGGCAGATACGCAGTATTTT. Protein: CASSPGLAADTQYF.

The DNA for the CDR3 is TGTGCCAGCAGTTACACCAGGGGGCTCGGAGATACGCAGTATTTT. It specifies CASSYTRGLGDTQYF. The chain has TRBV6-2 or TRBV6-3 and TRBJ2-3, with TRBD1 matching over 8 bases. Germline-derived CDR1 and CDR2 are MNHEY and SVGEGT. The CDR3 contains 15 residues. The V segment lost 2 bases and the J segment 5 bases; nucleotides outside the gene matches: 6.

This chain links TRBV2 with TRBJ2-3, with TRBD2 matching 9 bases. Germline V gene lookup returns CDR1 SNHLY and CDR2 FYNNEI. The V and J ends lost 7 bases and 4 bases, in that order; junction bases with no gene match: 9. The CDR3 covers 15 residues. CDR3 DNA sequence: TGTGCCAGCAAGGTAGCGGGGGTTGGTGCAGATACGCAGTATTTT. Amino acids: CASKVAGVGADTQYF.

The gene calls are TRBV12-5 and TRBJ2-6; D is possibly TRBD1 (5 bases). This CDR3 is 13 amino acids long. CDR1 and CDR2 from the germline V gene are LGHNT and FRNRAP. The CDR3 loop is CALGTGGANVLTF. Written as DNA, the CDR3 is TGTGCCCTCGGAACAGGAGGGGCCAACGTCCTGACTTTC.

The chain is built from TRBV11-2 and TRBJ2-1; TRBD1 aligns across 7 bases. Germline CDR1 reads SGHAT; CDR2 reads FQNNGV. V lost 4 bases and J lost 3; bases outside the gene matches: 3. This CDR3 has 14 residues. The CDR3 sequence is CASSWGTDYNEQFF. The CDR3 nucleotides read TGTGCCAGCAGCTGGGGGACAGACTACAATGAGCAGTTCTTC.

V gene TRBV5-1 combines with J gene TRBJ2-7; a weak D match, TRBD2 (6 bases). This CDR3 is 15 amino acids long. V was clipped by 4 bases and J by 5 bases, with 19 bases between them. Germline V gene sequence: CDR1 SGHRS, CDR2 YFSETQ. CDR3 residues: CASSLPVRGSDEQYF. The CDR3 region has the DNA TGCGCCAGCAGCCTCCCCGTGCGGGGATCCGACGAGCAGTACTTC.

The CDR3 reads CASSPLRVRYSPLHF. The CDR3 DNA follows: TGTGCCAGCAGCCCCCTCCGGGTCCGATATTCACCCCTCCACTTT. The chain joins TRBV11-2 to TRBJ1-6, with unresolved D. CDR3 length: 15 amino acids. Trimming took 5 bases from V and 8 from J, leaving 16 bases between them. Germline CDR1 is SGHAT and CDR2 is FQNNGV.